This is a list of T cell receptor beta chains from one sample in a study of blood T cell repertoires in COVID-19. Assay used: immunoSEQ multiplex PCR; TCRdb lists only in-frame clones, some missing. The sample has over 85,000 clones, 85% to 90% seen once. The sequencing input was peripheral blood. These receptors all come from a human donor in a cohort sampled during active COVID-19. CDR3s include the opening cysteine and the closing phenylalanine or tryptophan. Fields, in order: clone size, D gene, V gene, J gene, CDR3 DNA, CDR3 protein. A D gene is named only where the DNA matches it firmly. Size tells how often a clone was seen (once, few, many) or the class of an expanded clone, and some rows leave it out.

-	TRBD1	TRBV7-3	TRBJ2-3	TGTGCCAGCAGCTCTGGACAGGGACCCACAGATACGCAGTATTTT	CASSSGQGPTDTQYF
-	-	TRBV2	TRBJ1-2	TGTGCCAGCAGTGATGACATCTCTAACTATGGCTACACCTTC	CASSDDISNYGYTF
-	-	TRBV12-5	TRBJ1-5	TGTGCTAGTGGTCGAGGCGATAGCAATCAGCCCCAGCATTTT	CASGRGDSNQPQHF
-	-	TRBV29-1	TRBJ2-7	TGCAGCTTCCGACCTCCAACTAACGAGCAGTACTTC	CSFRPPTNEQYF
-	TRBD1	TRBV5-1	TRBJ2-7	TGCGCCAGCAGCTTGGAGGGGACAGGGATCTCCTACGAGCAGTACTTC	CASSLEGTGISYEQYF
-	-	TRBV5-6	TRBJ1-6	TGTGCCAGCAGCTTGACAGGGAGCGGTTCACCCCTCCACTTT	CASSLTGSGSPLHF
once	TRBD2	TRBV27	TRBJ2-7	TGTGCCAGCAGTTTATCAGGGGCGGGAGGGTGGAAGGAGCAGTACTTC	CASSLSGAGGWKEQYF
-	TRBD1	TRBV19	TRBJ1-4	TGTGCCAGTAGAACAACCGGGACAGGGGGCGAAAAACTGTTTTTT	CASRTTGTGGEKLFF
-	-	TRBV28	TRBJ2-3	TGTGCCAGCAGTTTAAGCACCTCCCTAGGGGCAGGAGATACGCAGTATTTT	CASSLSTSLGAGDTQYF
-	-	TRBV4-2	TRBJ1-1	TGTGCCAGCAGCCCCTCCCCGGGAGACACTGAAGCTTTCTTT	CASSPSPGDTEAFF
-	TRBD1	TRBV12-3/TRBV12-4	TRBJ2-3	TGTGCCAGCAGGACAGGGAGCACAGATACGCAGTATTTT	CASRTGSTDTQYF
-	-	TRBV3-1/TRBV3-2	TRBJ1-2	TGTGCCAGCACCAGGGCCCTGGACGATAACTATGGCTACACCTTC	CASTRALDDNYGYTF
-	TRBD1	TRBV4-2	TRBJ1-1	TGTGCCAGCAGCCAAGATCGAGCAGGGGGGAACACTGAAGCTTTCTTT	CASSQDRAGGNTEAFF
-	-	TRBV5-1	TRBJ2-6	TGCGCCAGCAGCGCGGGGGCCTGGGCGGGACGATCTGGGGCCAACGTCCTGACTTTC	CASSAGAWAGRSGANVLTF
-	-	TRBV19	TRBJ2-3	TGTGCCAGTCAGAGGGAGGGGGGCACAGATACGCAGTATTTT	CASQREGGTDTQYF
-	-	TRBV15	TRBJ1-4	TGTGCCACCAGTTGGGGGGGTGCTAATGAAAAACTGTTTTTT	CATSWGGANEKLFF
few	TRBD1	TRBV28	TRBJ1-1	TGTGCCAGCAGTGAACCGGGACAGGGTGGATTCACTGAAGCTTTCTTT	CASSEPGQGGFTEAFF
-	-	TRBV14	TRBJ2-2	TGTGCCAGCAGCCAAGATGGAGTAGCAAGGAACACCGGGGAGCTGTTTTTT	CASSQDGVARNTGELFF
-	-	TRBV5-1	TRBJ2-2	TGCGCCAGCAGCTCAACAGGCTACAACACCGGGGAGCTGTTTTTT	CASSSTGYNTGELFF
-	TRBD1	TRBV29-1	TRBJ2-7	TGCAGCGTTGGGACAGGATTAGACTACGAGCAGTACTTC	CSVGTGLDYEQYF
-	-	TRBV29-1	TRBJ1-2	TGCAGCGTCTCAGGGCCTGGCTACACCTTC	CSVSGPGYTF
few	-	TRBV4-1	TRBJ1-5	TGCGCCAGCAGCCAAGAGCCACCCCCCACAGGGAGCAATCAGCCCCAGCATTTT	CASSQEPPPTGSNQPQHF
-	-	TRBV7-8	TRBJ1-1	TGTGCCAGCAGCTTCGCAGGGTTCAGCACTGAAGCTTTCTTT	CASSFAGFSTEAFF
-	TRBD1	TRBV11-2	TRBJ1-1	TGTGCCAGTATGGACAGGTCCGGGAACACTGAAGCTTTCTTT	CASMDRSGNTEAFF
-	TRBD2	TRBV6-6	TRBJ2-7	TGTGCCAGCAGTCCGACTAGCGGGAGAGGTCGGTCCTACGAGCAGTACTTC	CASSPTSGRGRSYEQYF
-	TRBD1	TRBV28	TRBJ2-1	TGTGCCAGCAGTCGAGGACAGGGGACCTACAATGAGCAGTTCTTC	CASSRGQGTYNEQFF
once	-	TRBV5-6	TRBJ1-2	TGTGCCAGCAGCTTGTGGGAGGGGAACGATGGCTACACCTTC	CASSLWEGNDGYTF
-	TRBD1	TRBV20-1	TRBJ1-1	TGCAGTGCTTCCGGACAGGGCGAAGCTTTCTTT	CSASGQGEAFF
-	TRBD2	TRBV19	TRBJ2-1	TGTGCCAGTAAGCGACTAGCGGGAGATCGGTACAATGAGCAGTTCTTC	CASKRLAGDRYNEQFF
-	-	TRBV5-1	TRBJ2-1	TGCGCCAGCAGCCTCAGGGGCGGGAGTTTAAATGATGAGCAGTTCTTC	CASSLRGGSLNDEQFF
-	TRBD1	TRBV18	TRBJ2-7	TGTGCCAGCTCACCACTTACAGGGGGAGTTGGATCCTACGAGCAGTACTTC	CASSPLTGGVGSYEQYF
once	TRBD2	TRBV7-8	TRBJ2-1	TGTGCCAGCAGCGGGACACTAGCGGATAACTACAATGAGCAGTTCTTC	CASSGTLADNYNEQFF
-	TRBD2	TRBV5-1	TRBJ2-2	TGCGCCAGCAGCCACTTTACTAGCGGGTACACCGGGGAGCTGTTTTTT	CASSHFTSGYTGELFF
once	TRBD1	TRBV6-5	TRBJ1-5	TGTGCCAGCACCGGGACAGTCAATCAGCCCCAGCATTTT	CASTGTVNQPQHF
-	-	TRBV24-1	TRBJ1-5	TGTGCCACCAGTGATTTAACGACAAGACCCCTCAATCAGCCCCAGCATTTT	CATSDLTTRPLNQPQHF
-	TRBD2	TRBV30	TRBJ2-5	TGTGCCGGGAAAGATCTAGCGGGGGCCGGGACCCAGTACTTC	CAGKDLAGAGTQYF
-	TRBD1	TRBV5-4	TRBJ1-2	TGTGCCAGCAGCCTAGGGACAGGGGGCGTCTATGGCTACACCTTC	CASSLGTGGVYGYTF
-	-	TRBV4-2	TRBJ1-1	TGTGCCAGCAATCACCTGGAGAGGAACACTGAAGCTTTCTTT	CASNHLERNTEAFF
few	-	TRBV10-1	TRBJ1-6	TGCGCCAGCAGCCCGGGTCGTGGGTCACCCCTCCACTTT	CASSPGRGSPLHF
-	TRBD1	TRBV18	TRBJ1-5	TGTGCCAGCTCCTCCGGACAGGTGGGGAGCAATCAGCCCCAGCATTTT	CASSSGQVGSNQPQHF
-	TRBD2	TRBV10-2	TRBJ2-5	TGCGCCAGCAATAGCGGGAGAGGGTTCGGAGAGACCCAGTACTTC	CASNSGRGFGETQYF
-	TRBD1	TRBV5-1	TRBJ1-6	TGCGCCAGCAGCTTAAGGACAGGGCAGAATTCACCCCTCCACTTT	CASSLRTGQNSPLHF
-	TRBD1	TRBV5-4	TRBJ1-4	TGTGCCAGCAGCTCGACAGGGCCTGGGGAAAAACTGTTTTTT	CASSSTGPGEKLFF
-	-	TRBV19	TRBJ2-3	TGTGCCAGTAGTATTGGCAGGAGCACAGATACGCAGTATTTT	CASSIGRSTDTQYF
-	TRBD1	TRBV5-1	TRBJ2-3	TGCGCCAGCAGCTTAACGGCGCAGGGGGCAGACACGCAGTATTTT	CASSLTAQGADTQYF
-	TRBD2	TRBV7-8	TRBJ2-1	TGTGCCAGCAGCGGCAAGCGGGGCAATGAGCAGTTCTTC	CASSGKRGNEQFF
-	-	TRBV2	TRBJ1-5	TGTGCCAGCAGTGAGTCCATTAGCAATCAGCCCCAGCATTTT	CASSESISNQPQHF
-	TRBD2	TRBV2	TRBJ2-1	TGTGCCAGCAGGCCGGGCACTAGCGGTAACAATGAGCAGTTCTTC	CASRPGTSGNNEQFF
-	-	TRBV18	TRBJ1-1	TGTGCCAGCTCACCACCTCCCGGGTATGAAGCTTTCTTT	CASSPPPGYEAFF
-	-	TRBV10-3	TRBJ2-7	TGTGCCATCAGTGAGAAAGGGGCGGATCCCGAGCAGTACTTC	CAISEKGADPEQYF
-	TRBD1	TRBV5-1	TRBJ2-5	TGCGCCAGCAGCGCCGGGACAGACCAAGAGACCCAGTACTTC	CASSAGTDQETQYF
-	TRBD1	TRBV27	TRBJ2-7	TGTGCCAGCCACCGACAGGGGGCGGTCCACGAGCAGTACTTC	CASHRQGAVHEQYF
-	TRBD1	TRBV11-2	TRBJ2-5	TGTGCCAGCAGCTTAGATATGGGGACAGGGTGGGAGACCCAGTACTTC	CASSLDMGTGWETQYF
-	-	TRBV30	TRBJ2-4	TGTGCCTGGAGTCCTGACAGGCTAGCCAAAAACATTCAGTACTTC	CAWSPDRLAKNIQYF
-	-	TRBV20-1	TRBJ1-2	TGCAGTGCTAGTTACAGGCGCGAGGGCTACACCTTC	CSASYRREGYTF